This is a list of T cell receptor beta chains from one sample in a study of patients and donors after allogeneic stem cell transplantation. TCRdb analysed the RT-PCR reads with MiXCR anew, one entry per CDR3 protein. Here the sample spans 150,000 to 200,000 distinct CDR3 sequences, approximately 30% being singletons. Material for sequencing was blood, either unsorted or a sorted T cell fraction (not recorded which). The source of these receptors is a human donor who was either an allogeneic HSCT recipient or a stem cell or donor lymphocyte infusion donor (not recorded which). It is not recorded whose cells these are; they may come from a transplant donor. CDR3s leave out the opening cysteine and the closing phenylalanine or tryptophan. A D gene is named only where the DNA matches it firmly. Expanded clones are given a class, and other clones once, few, many or no size at all.

. | TRBJ1-6 | . | TRBV5-6 | ASSQTDPGPLH
. | TRBJ2-5 | . | TRBV28 | ASWGTQETQY
few | TRBJ2-5 | . | TRBV4-3 | ASSQARQETQY
. | TRBJ2-7 | TRBD2 | TRBV29-1 | SVATSVKQY
few | TRBJ2-3 | . | TRBV7-8 | ASSSWTTNTDTQY
. | TRBJ1-1 | . | TRBV29-1 | SVKELTEFSAEAF
. | TRBJ2-7 | TRBD2 | TRBV6-5 | ASSYAGTSGYEQY
. | TRBJ2-1 | TRBD2 | TRBV5-1 | ASSFTSGRAVDNEQF
. | TRBJ2-1 | TRBD2 | TRBV12-3/TRBV12-4 | ASSFGGSKQF
few | TRBJ2-2 | . | TRBV24-1 | ATSERGTGELF
. | TRBJ2-5 | . | TRBV6-5 | ASSYSDRQETQY
. | TRBJ1-2 | TRBD1 | TRBV7-9 | ASSLGTGAKLLYSNYGYT
. | TRBJ1-1 | . | TRBV7-9 | ASSLYGWDTEAF
. | TRBJ2-3 | . | TRBV5-1 | ASSLDYNTQY
few | TRBJ1-1 | TRBD1 | TRBV5-1 | ASSRWDRRDTEAF
few | TRBJ2-7 | TRBD1 | TRBV20-1 | SARGDRGRYEQY
few | TRBJ1-2 | . | TRBV30 | AWNSVGLDGYT
few | TRBJ2-1 | . | TRBV20-1 | SARGLGIPYNEQF
. | TRBJ1-4 | TRBD1 | TRBV3-1 | ASSPTGVEEKLF
. | TRBJ2-5 | TRBD2 | TRBV10-3 | AIGPFGAGGIGETQY
few | TRBJ2-1 | . | TRBV27 | ASSLGSRTGYNEQF
. | TRBJ2-1 | . | TRBV4-3 | ASSQDLGNEQF
many | TRBJ1-1 | . | TRBV4-3 | ASSQVGRMNTEAF
. | TRBJ1-5 | TRBD1 | TRBV10-3 | AIRPGGGGNQPQH
. | TRBJ2-3 | TRBD2 | TRBV12-3/TRBV12-4 | ASRGGPGDTQY
few | TRBJ2-7 | TRBD1 | TRBV20-1 | SARDTGTGIPYEQY
. | TRBJ2-7 | . | TRBV5-6 | ASSFYGEQY
many | TRBJ1-3 | . | TRBV4-3 | ASSQSLGGNTIY
. | TRBJ2-7 | TRBD1 | TRBV29-1 | SVVDGRDRPGEQY
. | TRBJ1-1 | . | TRBV3-1 | ASSQGSHTEAF
. | TRBJ2-7 | . | TRBV15 | ATSRGAGTYEQY
. | TRBJ2-7 | . | TRBV28 | ASISGGGKQY
many | TRBJ1-6 | . | TRBV27 | ASRQGVRNSPLH
few | TRBJ2-1 | . | TRBV28 | ASSFWGAYNEQF
few | TRBJ1-4 | . | TRBV7-2 | ASSLRATNEKLF